This T cell receptor (beta chain) is drawn from a study of cytomegalovirus exposure and HLA in healthy donors. The study ran its PCR with 60 Vbeta and 13 Jbeta primers. Assay used: immunoSEQ multiplex PCR; TCRdb lists only in-frame clones, some missing. The table shows 90,000 to 110,000 clones, with around 86% occurring only once. General study results and limits: Most TCRs appeared rarely, but some public TCRs recurred in many donors. According to an earlier analysis, most TCR beta V segments yielded productive rearrangements about 90% or about 30% of the time. Excluded were some V segments that proved indistinguishable, including TRBV6-2 and TRBV6-3.

The length of the CDR3 is 14 residues. Germline V gives CDR1 MNHEY, CDR2 SVGAGI. With 0 bases clipped from V and 7 bases from J, the junction kept 4 bases outside the gene matches. Remarks on this clone: What it binds is not known.

Donors counted as nominally healthy when sampled, yet unrecorded immune exposures were likely. The chain couples TRBV6-5 to TRBJ1-2; 8 positions match TRBD1. The clonotype originates from a man younger than 45 in good health and CMV-seropositive. The sample consisted of PBMCs. CDR3 region: CASSYSAGGSGYTF. The CDR3 DNA follows: TGTGCCAGCAGTTACTCCGCAGGGGGCAGTGGCTACACCTTC.